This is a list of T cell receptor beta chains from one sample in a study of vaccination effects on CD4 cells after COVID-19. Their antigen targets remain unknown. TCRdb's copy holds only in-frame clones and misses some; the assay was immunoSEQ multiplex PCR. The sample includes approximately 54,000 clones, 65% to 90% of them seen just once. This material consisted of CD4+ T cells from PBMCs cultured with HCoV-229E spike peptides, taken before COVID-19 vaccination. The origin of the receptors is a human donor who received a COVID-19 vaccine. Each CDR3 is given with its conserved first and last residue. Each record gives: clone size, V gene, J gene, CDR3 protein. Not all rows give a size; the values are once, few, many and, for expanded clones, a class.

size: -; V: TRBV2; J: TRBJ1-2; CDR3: CASTGGGGRYGYTF
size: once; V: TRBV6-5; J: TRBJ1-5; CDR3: CATRGSNQPQHF
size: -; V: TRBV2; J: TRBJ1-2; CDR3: CASNKRGATNYGYTF
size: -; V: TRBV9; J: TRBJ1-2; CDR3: CASSGPRGSYGYTF
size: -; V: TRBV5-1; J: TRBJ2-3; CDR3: CASSFRQGYTDTQYF
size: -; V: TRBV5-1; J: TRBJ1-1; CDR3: CASHPLTVMNTEAFF
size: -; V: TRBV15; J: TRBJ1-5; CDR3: CATSRAGDQPQHF
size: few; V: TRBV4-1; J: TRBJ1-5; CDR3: CASSQDLLGLGPQHF
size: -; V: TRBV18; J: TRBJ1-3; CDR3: CASSPQGSGNTIYF
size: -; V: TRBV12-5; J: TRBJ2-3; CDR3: CASGPSMSTDTQYF
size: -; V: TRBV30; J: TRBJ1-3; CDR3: CAWQPGHTGNTIYF
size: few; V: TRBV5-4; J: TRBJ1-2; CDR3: CASSPEQGSYGYTF
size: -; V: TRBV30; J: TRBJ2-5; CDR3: CAWSLWDQETQYF
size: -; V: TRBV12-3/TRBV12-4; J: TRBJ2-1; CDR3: CASRTPGGDEQFF
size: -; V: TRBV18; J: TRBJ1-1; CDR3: CASSPGGSTEAFF
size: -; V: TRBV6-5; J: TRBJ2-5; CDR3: CASRPTRWGWETQYF
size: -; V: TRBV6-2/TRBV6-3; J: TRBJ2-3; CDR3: CASSYRDTQYF
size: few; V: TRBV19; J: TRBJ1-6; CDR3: CASGDSSYNSPLHF
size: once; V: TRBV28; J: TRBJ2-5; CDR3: CASSFQWTGLKTQYF
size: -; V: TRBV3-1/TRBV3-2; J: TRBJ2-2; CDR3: CASSQQSHPRATGELFF
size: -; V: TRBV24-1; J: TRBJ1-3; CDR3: CATSDPGTAGNTIYF
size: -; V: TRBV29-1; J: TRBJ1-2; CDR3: CSVELMGGGYTF
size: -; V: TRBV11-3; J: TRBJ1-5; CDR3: CASSLRRVPAGQPQHF
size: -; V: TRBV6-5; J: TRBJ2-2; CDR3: CASIKRSNTGELFF
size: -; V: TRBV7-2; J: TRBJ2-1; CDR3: CASSLGPYNEQFF